The rows below give T cell receptor beta chains drawn from one sample of a study of regulatory T cells in long-lasting Graves disease. One entry per CDR3 protein results from TCRdb running MiXCR on the multiplex PCR reads. The sample has 250,000 to 400,000 distinct CDR3 sequences; about a sixth are singletons. The material sequenced was peripheral blood mononuclear cells (PBMCs), taken at new diagnosis, from a patient treated with antithyroid drugs. These receptors were collected from a female donor with Graves disease. The CDR3 runs from the conserved cysteine through the conserved F or W. D genes are given only for firm matches. Size is stated for part of the rows, as once, few or many counts, or as a class when the clone is expanded.

j_gene	abundance	v_gene	d_gene	CDR3aa	CDR3nt
TRBJ2-4	many	TRBV12-3/TRBV12-4	-	CASSFPGDGIQYF	TGTGCCAGCAGTTTCCCAGGGGATGGCATTCAGTACTTC
TRBJ1-5	many	TRBV19	TRBD1	CASKGKRQGEIGSNQPQHF	TGTGCCAGTAAGGGGAAAAGACAGGGCGAGATTGGGAGCAATCAGCCCCAGCATTTT
TRBJ2-7	-	TRBV11-2	TRBD1	CASSTLSGGKEQYF	TGTGCCAGCAGCACCCTATCAGGGGGCAAGGAGCAGTACTTC
TRBJ2-4	few	TRBV20-1	TRBD2	CSARDRFNSGGLAKNIQYF	TGCAGTGCTAGAGATCGGTTTAATAGCGGGGGTCTAGCCAAAAACATTCAGTACTTC
TRBJ2-5	few	TRBV7-9	TRBD2	CASRDGAGGKYF	TGTGCCAGCAGGGACGGGGCGGGAGGCAAGTACTTC
TRBJ1-4	many	TRBV18	-	CASSPYMSTNEKLFF	TGTGCCAGCTCACCGTATATGTCTACTAATGAAAAACTGTTTTTT
TRBJ1-5	many	TRBV12-3/TRBV12-4	-	CASSGQRNQPQHF	TGTGCCAGCAGCGGACAGCGAAATCAGCCCCAGCATTTT
TRBJ1-1	few	TRBV6-1	TRBD1	CASSERGLEAFF	TGTGCCAGCAGTGAAAGGGGGCTAGAAGCTTTCTTT
TRBJ2-2	many	TRBV11-2	TRBD1	CASRATGGRGTGELFF	TGTGCCAGCAGGGCTACAGGGGGCAGGGGAACCGGGGAGCTGTTTTTT
TRBJ1-4	-	TRBV6-5	-	CASSYSMGGQKLFF	TGTGCCAGCAGTTACTCGATGGGGGGTCAAAAACTGTTTTTT
TRBJ2-2	many	TRBV29-1	-	CSAVRENTGELFF	TGCAGCGCTGTAAGGGAGAACACCGGGGAGCTGTTTTTT
TRBJ2-5	many	TRBV12-5	-	CASGLSWSQETQYF	TGTGCTAGTGGTTTGTCTTGGAGCCAAGAGACCCAGTACTTC
TRBJ1-2	-	TRBV19	-	CASRPQGGYGYTF	TGTGCCAGTAGACCACAGGGAGGGTATGGCTACACCTTC
TRBJ1-2	-	TRBV20-1	TRBD1	CSALLGTGGGYGYTF	TGCAGTGCCCTTTTGGGGACAGGGGGAGGCTATGGCTACACCTTC
TRBJ2-7	many	TRBV6-2/TRBV6-3	-	CASSYLAGPLYEQYF	TGTGCCAGCAGTTACCTCGCCGGGCCCTTGTACGAGCAGTACTTC
TRBJ1-3	few	TRBV11-2	-	CASSSRSSSGNTVYF	TGTGCCAGCAGCTCCCGATCGAGCTCTGGAAACACCGTATATTTT
TRBJ2-3	-	TRBV20-1	-	CSARPPGTQDTDTQYF	TGCAGTGCCAGACCCCCCGGGACGCAGGACACAGATACGCAGTATTTT